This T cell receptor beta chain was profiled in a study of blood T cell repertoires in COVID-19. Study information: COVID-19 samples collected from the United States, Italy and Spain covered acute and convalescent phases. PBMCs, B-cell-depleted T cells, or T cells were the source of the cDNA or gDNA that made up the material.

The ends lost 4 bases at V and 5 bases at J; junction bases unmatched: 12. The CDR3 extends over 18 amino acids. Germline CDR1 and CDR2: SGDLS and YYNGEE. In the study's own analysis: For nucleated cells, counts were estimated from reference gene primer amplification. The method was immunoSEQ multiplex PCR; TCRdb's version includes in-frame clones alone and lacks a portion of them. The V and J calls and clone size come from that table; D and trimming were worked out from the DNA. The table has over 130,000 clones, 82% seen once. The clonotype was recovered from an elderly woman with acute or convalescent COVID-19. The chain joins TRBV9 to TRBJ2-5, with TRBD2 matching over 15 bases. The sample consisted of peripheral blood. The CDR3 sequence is CASSPRRGLAGGGETQYF. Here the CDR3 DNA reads TGTGCCAGCAGCCCACGGCGGGGACTAGCGGGGGGAGGTGAGACCCAGTACTTC.